Included here is one T cell receptor beta chain sequence, with context. Its antigen is not known. The data are from a study of cytomegalovirus exposure and HLA in healthy donors. Overall study: Unique TCRs from HLA-typed donors, 80 million to 100 million of them, were held in an early data release.

PCR used 60 Vbeta primers and 13 Jbeta primers. Profiled with immunoSEQ multiplex PCR; TCRdb holds only in-frame clones, not every one. The sample shows 250,000 or so clones, around 80% of them seen only once. The ends lost 1 base at V and 10 bases at J; junction bases unmatched: 6. Per germline, CDR1 MNHEY and CDR2 SVGAGI. The CDR3 has 15 residues. Broader study findings: By HLA locus, TCR association rates varied in a later analysis, with DRB1 showing the most and HLA-C the fewest.

The chain is built from TRBV6-5 and TRBJ1-6, with 8 bases identical to TRBD1. Input material: PBMCs. This receptor was identified in a woman in her fifties or sixties in good health and CMV-seropositive. DNA of the CDR3: TGTGCCAGCAGTTACTGGACAGGGAAAGGCTCACCCCTCCACTTT. Translated, it gives CASSYWTGKGSPLHF.